This is a list of T cell receptor beta chains from one sample in a study of shared clonotypes between healthy human individuals. The method was immunoSEQ multiplex PCR; TCRdb's version includes in-frame clones alone and lacks a portion of them. The profile covers a few million clones, with 80% to 95% appearing a single time and around 0.4% taken by the ten largest. Input material: naive CD4+ T cells from PBMCs. The receptors here all came from a man between 18 and 29 years old in good health. Some clones in this sample may be carry-over from other donors' samples. Both conserved end residues are part of each CDR3.

j_call: TRBJ1-1
v_call: TRBV6-5
cdr3_aa: CASKLTGANTEAFF

j_call: TRBJ2-3
v_call: TRBV28
cdr3_aa: CASSLRGQWADTQYF

j_call: TRBJ2-6
v_call: TRBV4-1
cdr3_aa: CASSQGQAFSGANVLTF

j_call: TRBJ2-4
v_call: TRBV28
cdr3_aa: CASSFDRVNIQYF

j_call: TRBJ2-7
v_call: TRBV7-2
cdr3_aa: CASSFLRSTEQYF

j_call: TRBJ1-2
v_call: TRBV29-1
cdr3_aa: CSVGTIYGYTF

j_call: TRBJ2-5
v_call: TRBV28
cdr3_aa: CASSQGVRSETQYF

j_call: TRBJ2-7
v_call: TRBV7-3
cdr3_aa: CASSLAGAVEQYF

j_call: TRBJ2-7
v_call: TRBV5-1
cdr3_aa: CASSSGGLAASSAYEQYF

j_call: TRBJ1-5
v_call: TRBV28
cdr3_aa: CASSVDSNQPQHF

j_call: TRBJ2-7
v_call: TRBV11-2
cdr3_aa: CASSWGGVEQYF

j_call: TRBJ1-4
v_call: TRBV25-1
cdr3_aa: CASSPLAQGSEKLFF

j_call: TRBJ2-4
v_call: TRBV6-1
cdr3_aa: CASSEAGLVGAKNIQYF

j_call: TRBJ2-7
v_call: TRBV4-1
cdr3_aa: CASSQDMGDEQYF